A selection of T cell receptor beta chains follows, all from one sample in a study of blood T cell repertoires in COVID-19. Libraries were prepared by immunoSEQ multiplex PCR; TCRdb keeps only in-frame clonotypes and omits some of them. The sample yields 200,000 to 300,000 clones, around nine tenths seen once. The source material was PBMCs or T cells enriched from blood (not recorded which). The receptors were sampled from a woman in her forties who had been exposed to COVID-19. Both conserved end residues are part of each CDR3. The D gene is left open where the match is weak. Clone size, where shown, is once, few, many, or a class for clones that have expanded.

j_gene,d_gene,v_gene,abundance,CDR3nt,CDR3aa
TRBJ1-1,-,TRBV27,-,TGTGCCAGCAGTCCGGGGACATTAGCCGAAGCTTTCTTT,CASSPGTLAEAFF
TRBJ2-3,-,TRBV2,-,TGTGCCAGCAGTGTAGGGAGGGGGTCAGATACGCAGTATTTT,CASSVGRGSDTQYF
TRBJ2-3,TRBD2,TRBV24-1,once,TGTGCCACCAGTGAAAGGCTAGCGGGAGGACCATTAACAGATACGCAGTATTTT,CATSERLAGGPLTDTQYF
TRBJ1-5,TRBD1,TRBV4-3,-,TGCGCCAGCAGCCAAGATAGACAGGGCCATCAGCCCCAGCATTTT,CASSQDRQGHQPQHF
TRBJ1-1,-,TRBV7-9,-,TGTGCCAGCAGCCGCACAATGGGCGGGAGCCAAGCTTTCTTT,CASSRTMGGSQAFF
TRBJ1-2,TRBD1,TRBV5-6,-,TGTGCCAGCAGCTCCGATTCGACAGGGGGTTATGGCTACACCTTC,CASSSDSTGGYGYTF
TRBJ2-1,TRBD2,TRBV5-4,-,TGTGCCAGCAGCCTGGGACTAGCGGGAGTCAATGAGCAGTTCTTC,CASSLGLAGVNEQFF
TRBJ1-2,TRBD1,TRBV18,-,TGTGCCAGCTCACCGGGTGGGACAGGGGTTGGCTACACCTTC,CASSPGGTGVGYTF
TRBJ1-3,TRBD1,TRBV9,-,TGTGCCAGCAGCGTAGGGGACAGGGAATTTAGAAACACCATATATTTT,CASSVGDREFRNTIYF
TRBJ2-2,TRBD1,TRBV20-1,-,TGCAGTGCTAGTCCCGGGACAGGGGGCTTCGGGGAGCTGTTTTTT,CSASPGTGGFGELFF
TRBJ1-1,-,TRBV6-2/TRBV6-3,-,TGTGCCAGCAGTTTCTCCGCCCCGACAGGACGCACTGAAGCTTTCTTT,CASSFSAPTGRTEAFF
TRBJ2-1,-,TRBV30,-,TGTGCCTGGAGTCTAAGGGGTGAGCAGTTCTTC,CAWSLRGEQFF
TRBJ1-4,-,TRBV7-2,-,TGTGCCAGCAGCTTACAGCCCCGGGGGGCGGCAACTAATGAAAAACTGTTTTTT,CASSLQPRGAATNEKLFF
TRBJ2-3,-,TRBV9,-,TGTGCCAGCAGCCCACGGTGGGATACGCAGTATTTT,CASSPRWDTQYF
TRBJ1-4,-,TRBV15,-,TGTGCCACCAGCAGTCCGGTTGGAGGCATTAATGAAAAACTGTTTTTT,CATSSPVGGINEKLFF
TRBJ2-5,TRBD2,TRBV29-1,-,TGCAGCGTTGGTGGGTTAGGGGGACTAGCGAGTGGGGAGACCCAGTACTTC,CSVGGLGGLASGETQYF
TRBJ1-2,TRBD1,TRBV19,-,TGTGCCAGTAGTATAGGATGGTCGGGACAGATCTATGGCTACACCTTC,CASSIGWSGQIYGYTF
TRBJ2-1,TRBD2,TRBV11-2,-,TGTGCCAGCAGCTCCTTGGGCAGCGGGGGGGCTCCCTACAATGAGCAGTTCTTC,CASSSLGSGGAPYNEQFF
TRBJ1-2,TRBD1,TRBV19,-,TGTGCCAGTAACAGGGGGCGGGGTTCTGGCTACACCTTC,CASNRGRGSGYTF
TRBJ1-5,-,TRBV4-3,-,TGCGCCAGCAGCCAAGCAACAGGCCTCAATCAGCCCCAGCATTTT,CASSQATGLNQPQHF
TRBJ1-3,-,TRBV11-2,-,TGTGCCAGCAGCTTTCAGGGGCCTGGAAACACCATATATTTT,CASSFQGPGNTIYF
TRBJ2-3,-,TRBV4-2,-,TGTGCCAGCAGCCTACAATCAGATACGCAGTATTTT,CASSLQSDTQYF
TRBJ2-3,TRBD2,TRBV27,-,TGTGCCAGCAGTCTCGATAGCGGGAGTTGGACAGATACGCAGTATTTT,CASSLDSGSWTDTQYF
TRBJ1-1,TRBD1,TRBV7-2,-,TGTGCCAGCAGCTTACTAAAGGGACAGGGAAAAACTGAAGCTTTCTTT,CASSLLKGQGKTEAFF
TRBJ1-5,TRBD1,TRBV7-9,-,TGTGCCAGCGCGGGGACAGGCAATCAGCCCCAGCATTTT,CASAGTGNQPQHF
TRBJ2-1,TRBD2,TRBV4-3,once,TGCGCCAGCAGCCAAGGGGTAGCGGGGGGCCTCGTAGATGACAATGAGCAGTTCTTC,CASSQGVAGGLVDDNEQFF
TRBJ2-3,-,TRBV11-2,-,TGTGCCAGCAGCGTGGGACATTCCACAGATACGCAGTATTTT,CASSVGHSTDTQYF
TRBJ2-7,TRBD1,TRBV10-3,once,TGTGCCATCAGCCCGGGACAGCCCTACGAGCAGTACTTC,CAISPGQPYEQYF
TRBJ1-1,-,TRBV6-2/TRBV6-3,-,TGTGCCAGCAGTTACTCGGTCCCGGGGGGGCTGGCCACTGAAGCTTTCTTT,CASSYSVPGGLATEAFF
TRBJ1-1,TRBD1,TRBV9,-,TGTGCCAGCAGCGCCCGACAGGGGAAGAACACTGAAGCTTTCTTT,CASSARQGKNTEAFF
TRBJ1-2,-,TRBV24-1,-,TGTGCCACCAGTGTAAACAGCGGCTATGGCTACACCTTC,CATSVNSGYGYTF
TRBJ1-2,-,TRBV13,-,TGTGCCAGCAGCTTAGAGGACAAACCGGGCCTTAACTATGGCTACACCTTC,CASSLEDKPGLNYGYTF
TRBJ2-1,-,TRBV12-3/TRBV12-4,-,TGTGCCAGCAGTTTGCGAATTTACAATGAGCAGTTCTTC,CASSLRIYNEQFF
TRBJ1-5,-,TRBV19,once,TGTGCCAGTAGTATAGATCTCAGGGGCGGTCAGCCCCAGCATTTT,CASSIDLRGGQPQHF
TRBJ2-7,-,TRBV5-6,-,TGTGCCAGCCTCTCCCGGGGGTACGGACCCTACGAGCAGTACTTC,CASLSRGYGPYEQYF
TRBJ1-6,TRBD1,TRBV4-1,-,TGCGCCAGCAGCCCAACAGGGGTGAGGGTTAGCGCCCTCCACTTT,CASSPTGVRVSALHF
TRBJ2-7,-,TRBV27,few,TGTGCCAGCAGTTTATTCTCCAGGGCCCGGGCATCCGAGCAGTACTTC,CASSLFSRARASEQYF
TRBJ2-1,-,TRBV11-3,-,TGTGCCAGCAGCCCTAAACGTAGCGAGCCCTCCTACAATGAGCAGTTCTTC,CASSPKRSEPSYNEQFF
TRBJ2-5,TRBD1,TRBV13,-,TGTGCCAGCAAAGGACAGGCGGAGACCCAGTACTTC,CASKGQAETQYF
TRBJ2-4,TRBD1,TRBV11-3,-,TGTGCCAGCAGCTTACCTAGGACAGGGACCAAAAACATTCAGTACTTC,CASSLPRTGTKNIQYF
TRBJ1-3,-,TRBV5-4,-,TGTGCCAGCAGCCCCGACAGCTTCTCTGGAAACACCATATATTTT,CASSPDSFSGNTIYF
TRBJ1-2,TRBD1,TRBV5-8,-,TGTGCCAGCAGCTTAACCGGGACAGTCCGAGATGGCTACACCTTC,CASSLTGTVRDGYTF
TRBJ1-3,-,TRBV19,-,TGTGCCAGCACGGCGTGGGCCTCTGGAAACACCATATATTTT,CASTAWASGNTIYF
TRBJ1-6,-,TRBV7-8,few,TGTGCCAGCAGCTTAGCGGATCGACAGGACATATATTCACCCCTCCACTTT,CASSLADRQDIYSPLHF
TRBJ2-5,TRBD2,TRBV7-7,once,TGTGCCAGCACGCTAGCCGGGGGGGCAGGGGAGACCCAGTACTTC,CASTLAGGAGETQYF
TRBJ2-7,TRBD1,TRBV28,-,TGTGCCAGCAGGGGGGACAGGCGGTACTCCTACGAGCAGTACTTC,CASRGDRRYSYEQYF
TRBJ2-1,TRBD2,TRBV9,-,TGTGCCAGCAGCTTAGTGTGGGGGGAGGGAGACAATGAGCAGTTCTTC,CASSLVWGEGDNEQFF
TRBJ1-2,-,TRBV6-5,-,TGTGCCAGCACTCGGACAGCTAACTATGGCTACACCTTC,CASTRTANYGYTF
TRBJ2-7,TRBD1,TRBV27,many,TGTGCCAGCAGTCCGGGGACAGGGAATAACGAGCAGTACTTC,CASSPGTGNNEQYF
TRBJ1-3,TRBD1,TRBV30,-,TGTGCCTGGGAAACCGGACAGGGACTCTCTGGAAACACCATATATTTT,CAWETGQGLSGNTIYF
TRBJ1-4,-,TRBV6-5,-,TGTGCCAGCAGTTACGTTCAGTCTGCGGTTCAGGAAAAACTGTTTTTT,CASSYVQSAVQEKLFF
TRBJ2-3,-,TRBV7-2,-,TGTGCCAGCAGCCCTCGGACTGGCCTGAAGAATACGCAGTATTTT,CASSPRTGLKNTQYF
TRBJ1-5,TRBD1,TRBV19,-,TGTGCCAGTAGTATTGACAGGGTGGTCGCGGGCAATCAGCCCCAGCATTTT,CASSIDRVVAGNQPQHF
TRBJ1-2,-,TRBV4-3,-,TGCGCCAGCAGCCAAGATCGGACGGGATCATCCGGCAACACGGAGGCTTACTATGGCTACACCTTC,CASSQDRTGSSGNTEAYYGYTF
TRBJ2-2,-,TRBV10-3,-,TGTGCCATCAGTCTGACAGCGAACACCGGGGAGCTGTTTTTT,CAISLTANTGELFF
TRBJ2-3,TRBD2,TRBV12-3/TRBV12-4,once,TGTGCCAGCAGGAGCGGGGGTACAGATACGCAGTATTTT,CASRSGGTDTQYF
TRBJ1-2,-,TRBV16,-,TGTGCCAGCACCCAAGGGGCATTGAGTGGCTACACCTTC,CASTQGALSGYTF
TRBJ2-5,TRBD2,TRBV28,-,TGTGCCAGCAGCCCCCTCACAGCGGGGGGACAAGAGACCCAGTACTTC,CASSPLTAGGQETQYF
TRBJ1-5,-,TRBV27,-,TGTGCCAGCAGTTTGGCGGGGAGTCAGCCCCAGCATTTT,CASSLAGSQPQHF
TRBJ1-1,-,TRBV29-1,-,TGCAGCGTTGACTTATTGACGGGGAACACTGAAGCTTTCTTT,CSVDLLTGNTEAFF